A single sample gave rise to the 10 T cell receptor beta chains below, sequenced in a study of cytomegalovirus exposure and HLA in healthy donors. In the PCR, 60 Vbeta and 13 Jbeta primers were used. Assay used: immunoSEQ multiplex PCR; TCRdb lists only in-frame clones, some missing. Of 150,000 or so clones in the sample, about two thirds were seen once. The sample consisted of PBMCs. The receptors here all came from a man aged 25 to 40 in good health and CMV-seropositive.

As to this clone: The same CDR3 also results from other DNA sequences found in this sample. The V call is TRBV28, the J call TRBJ2-1; 10 bases are shared with TRBD2. The germline V gene encodes CDR1 MDHEN and CDR2 SYDVKM. J gave up 10 bases and V 6 bases, and 6 bases lay outside the gene matches. The CDR3 is 13 residues long. CDR3 sequence: CASSPGLASEQFF. The CDR3 DNA reads as TGTGCCAGCAGCCCGGGACTAGCGAGCGAGCAGTTCTTC.

The chain uses TRBV25-1 and TRBJ2-4, with D perhaps TRBD1 (6 bases). With 5 bases removed from V and 9 bases from J, the gap between germline ends came to 17 bases. The germline V gene has CDR1 MGHDK and CDR2 SYGVNS. The CDR3 is 14 amino acids. As DNA, the CDR3 is TGTGCCAGCAGTACGACAGGCAGAGGCGGCATTCAGTACTTC. As protein: CASSTTGRGGIQYF. Full variable domain (missing parts from reference TRBV25-1 and TRBJ2-4): EADIYQTPRYLVIGTGKKITLECSQTMGHDKMYWYQQDPGMELHLIHYSYGVNSTEKGDLSSESTVSRIRTEHFPLTLESARPSHTSQYLCASSTTGRGGIQYFGAGTRLSVL.

This clone has just one count. The chain employs TRBV9 and TRBJ2-3, with D unresolved. The CDR3 has 15 residues. Per the germline V gene, CDR1 is SGDLS and CDR2 is YYNGEE. Trimming stripped 4 bases from V and 2 bases from J, with 14 bases between. The CDR3 spells CASSFPSANTDTQYF. DNA of the CDR3: TGTGCCAGCAGCTTCCCCAGCGCAAACACAGATACGCAGTATTTT.

This chain links TRBV2 with TRBJ2-5, with 15 positions matching TRBD2. CDR3 length equals 17 residues. In germline, CDR1 is SNHLY, CDR2 FYNNEI. V shed 5 bases and J 2 bases; nucleotides not matched to a gene: 6. The CDR3 is CASSWTSGRARQETQYF. CDR3 DNA sequence: TGTGCCAGCAGTTGGACTAGCGGGAGGGCCAGGCAAGAGACCCAGTACTTC.

This clone was found once. The CDR3 bases are TGCGCCAGCGGGACTCAGGCCATAGGGGATACGCAGTATTTT. It translates to CASGTQAIGDTQYF. The chain uses TRBV10-1 and TRBJ2-3; D is perhaps TRBD2 (6 bases). V gave up 8 bases and J gave up 6 bases, with 18 bases separating them. The germline V gene encodes CDR1 WNHNN and CDR2 SYGVQD (reference sequence). This CDR3 has 14 residues.

The chain uses TRBV28 and TRBJ2-7; D is unresolved. Trimming cost V 3 bases and J 5 bases, with 5 bases left between them. In germline, CDR1 is MDHEN, CDR2 SYDVKM. This CDR3 has 11 amino acids. In DNA form, the CDR3 reads TGTGCCAGCAGTTTCTATAACGAGCAGTACTTC. It specifies CASSFYNEQYF.

CDR3 in amino acids: CASSMAQASLMNTEAFF. For the CDR3, the DNA is TGTGCCAGTAGTATGGCCCAGGCCTCTTTAATGAACACTGAAGCTTTCTTT. The chain couples TRBV19 to TRBJ1-1, with unresolved D. V lost 3 bases and J lost 0, with 17 bases in between. The CDR3 runs 17 residues. Germline V gives CDR1 LNHDA, CDR2 SQIVND (reference sequence).

This clone was seen a few times. The chain is built from TRBV18 and TRBJ1-4; 7 bases agree with TRBD1. V lost 2 bases and J lost 12; bases outside the gene matches: 9. This CDR3 region has 14 residues. Germline lookup yields CDR1 KGHSH and CDR2 LQKENI. This CDR3 is CASSPTTGTEELFF. CDR3 DNA: TGTGCCAGCTCACCAACTACCGGGACAGAGGAACTGTTTTTT.

The chain uses TRBV6-6 and TRBJ2-5; D not resolved. The V and J ends lost 6 bases and 2 bases respectively, with 10 bases between them. The CDR3 runs 13 residues. Germline values: CDR1 MNHNY, CDR2 SVGAGI (reference sequence). The CDR3 reads CASRRGLQETQYF. In nucleotides, the CDR3 is TGTGCCAGCAGACGTGGGCTACAAGAGACCCAGTACTTC.

The chain is built from TRBV15 and TRBJ2-1, with D possibly matching TRBD2 (6 bases). The CDR3 spans 17 residues. The V end lost 0 bases, the J end lost 7 bases, and 19 bases lay between the germline ends. Looked up from germline, CDR1 is LNHNV and CDR2 is YYDKDF (reference sequence). As DNA, the CDR3 is TGTGCCACCAGCAGAGAAGCGGCGGGGTTTCGTTTTAATGAGCAGTTCTTC. Protein product: CATSREAAGFRFNEQFF.